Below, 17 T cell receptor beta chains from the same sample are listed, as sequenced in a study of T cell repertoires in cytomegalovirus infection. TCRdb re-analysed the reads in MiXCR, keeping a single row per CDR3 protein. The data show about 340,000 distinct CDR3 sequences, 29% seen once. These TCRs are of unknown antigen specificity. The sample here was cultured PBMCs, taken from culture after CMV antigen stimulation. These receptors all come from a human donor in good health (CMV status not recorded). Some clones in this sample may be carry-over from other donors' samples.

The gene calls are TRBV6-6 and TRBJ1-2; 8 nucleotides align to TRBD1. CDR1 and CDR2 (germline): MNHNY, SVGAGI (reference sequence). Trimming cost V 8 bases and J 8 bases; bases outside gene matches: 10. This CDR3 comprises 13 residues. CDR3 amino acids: CASVPGGGRGYTF. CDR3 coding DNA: TGTGCCAGCGTCCCAGGGGGCGGTCGGGGCTACACCTTC.

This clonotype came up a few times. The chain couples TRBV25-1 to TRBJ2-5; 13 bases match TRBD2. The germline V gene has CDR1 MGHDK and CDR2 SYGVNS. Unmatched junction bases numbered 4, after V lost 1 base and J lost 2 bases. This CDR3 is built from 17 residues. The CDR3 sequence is CASSEWTSGRGQETQYF. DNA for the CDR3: TGTGCCAGCAGTGAATGGACTAGCGGGAGAGGACAAGAGACCCAGTACTTC.

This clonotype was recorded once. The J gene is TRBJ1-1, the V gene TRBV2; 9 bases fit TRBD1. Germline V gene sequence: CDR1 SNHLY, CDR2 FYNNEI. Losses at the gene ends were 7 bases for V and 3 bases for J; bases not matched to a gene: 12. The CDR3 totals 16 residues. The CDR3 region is CASIRDRDWWDTEAFF. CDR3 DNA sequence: TGTGCCAGCATTAGGGACAGGGATTGGTGGGACACTGAAGCTTTCTTT.

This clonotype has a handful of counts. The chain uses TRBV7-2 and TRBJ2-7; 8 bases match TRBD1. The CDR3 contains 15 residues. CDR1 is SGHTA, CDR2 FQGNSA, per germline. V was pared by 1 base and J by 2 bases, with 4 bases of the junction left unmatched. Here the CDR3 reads CASSLDGTGAYEQYF. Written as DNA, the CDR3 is TGTGCCAGCAGCTTAGACGGGACAGGAGCCTACGAGCAGTACTTC.

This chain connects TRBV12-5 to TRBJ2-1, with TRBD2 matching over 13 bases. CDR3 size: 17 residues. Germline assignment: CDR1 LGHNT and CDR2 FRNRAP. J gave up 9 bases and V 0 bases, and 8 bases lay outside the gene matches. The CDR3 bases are TGTGCTAGTGGTTTGGTACGGGGGACTAGCGGGAAGGTTGAGCAGTTCTTC. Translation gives CASGLVRGTSGKVEQFF. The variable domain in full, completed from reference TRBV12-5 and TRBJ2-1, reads DARVTQTPRHKVTEMGQEVTMRCQPILGHNTVFWYRQTMMQGLELLAYFRNRAPLDDSGMPKDRFSAEMPDATLATLKIQPSEPRDSAVYFCASGLVRGTSGKVEQFFGPGTRLTVL.

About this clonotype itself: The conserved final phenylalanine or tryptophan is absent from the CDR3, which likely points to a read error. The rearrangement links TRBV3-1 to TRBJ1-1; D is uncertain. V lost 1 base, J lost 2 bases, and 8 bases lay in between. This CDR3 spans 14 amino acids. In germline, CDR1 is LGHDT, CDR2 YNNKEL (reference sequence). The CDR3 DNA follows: TGTGCCAGCAGCCAAGGGCAGGCCAACACTGAAGCTTTCTCT. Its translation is CASSQGQANTEAFS.

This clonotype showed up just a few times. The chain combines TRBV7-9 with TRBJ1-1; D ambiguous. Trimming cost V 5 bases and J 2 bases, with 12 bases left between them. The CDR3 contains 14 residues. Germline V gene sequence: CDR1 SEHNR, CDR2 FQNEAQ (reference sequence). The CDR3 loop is CASSPQGDNTEAFF. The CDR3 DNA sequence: TGTGCCAGCAGCCCGCAAGGTGACAACACTGAAGCTTTCTTT.

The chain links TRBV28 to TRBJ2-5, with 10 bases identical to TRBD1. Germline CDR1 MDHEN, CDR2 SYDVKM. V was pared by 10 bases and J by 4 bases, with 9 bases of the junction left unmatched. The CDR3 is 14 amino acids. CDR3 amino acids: CATLEWDRGETQYF. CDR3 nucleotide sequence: TGTGCCACCTTGGAATGGGACAGGGGAGAGACCCAGTACTTC.

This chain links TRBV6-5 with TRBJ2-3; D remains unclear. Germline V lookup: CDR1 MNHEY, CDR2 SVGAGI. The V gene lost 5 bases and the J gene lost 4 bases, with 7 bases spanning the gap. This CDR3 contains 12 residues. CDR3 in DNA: TGTGCCAGCAGTCCTCAGTCAGATACGCAGTATTTT. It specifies CASSPQSDTQYF.

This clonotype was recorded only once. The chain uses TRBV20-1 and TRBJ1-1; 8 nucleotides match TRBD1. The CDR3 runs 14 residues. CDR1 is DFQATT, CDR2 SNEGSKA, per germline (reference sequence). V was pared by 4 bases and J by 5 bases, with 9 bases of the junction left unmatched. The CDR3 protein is CSATRTGGVTEAFF. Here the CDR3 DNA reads TGCAGTGCTACCAGAACAGGGGGGGTAACTGAAGCTTTCTTT.

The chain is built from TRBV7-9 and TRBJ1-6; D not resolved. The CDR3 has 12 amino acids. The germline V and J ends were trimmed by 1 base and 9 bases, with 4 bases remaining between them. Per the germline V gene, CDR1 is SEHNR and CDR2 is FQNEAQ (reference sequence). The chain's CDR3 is CASSLGASPLHF. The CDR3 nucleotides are TGTGCCAGCAGCTTAGGTGCTTCACCCCTCCACTTT. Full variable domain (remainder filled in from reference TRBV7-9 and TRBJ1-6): DTGVSQNPRHKITKRGQNVTFRCDPISEHNRLYWYRQTLGQGPEFLTYFQNEAQLEKSRLLSDRFSAERPKGSFSTLEIQRTEQGDSAMYLCASSLGASPLHFGNGTRLTVT.

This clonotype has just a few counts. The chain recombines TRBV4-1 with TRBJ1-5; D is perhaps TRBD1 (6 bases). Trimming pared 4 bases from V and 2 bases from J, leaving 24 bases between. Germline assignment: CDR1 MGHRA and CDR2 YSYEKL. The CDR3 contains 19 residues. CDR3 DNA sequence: TGCGCCAGCAGCCCAAACCCCTTTGCGGGGGGCGCGGGCAATCAGCCCCAGCATTTT. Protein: CASSPNPFAGGAGNQPQHF.

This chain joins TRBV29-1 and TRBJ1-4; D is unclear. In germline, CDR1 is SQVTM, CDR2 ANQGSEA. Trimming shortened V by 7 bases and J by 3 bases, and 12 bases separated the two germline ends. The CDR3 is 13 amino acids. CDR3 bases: TGCAGCGCCCAAGAGGACCCTAATGAAAAACTGTTTTTT. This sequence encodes CSAQEDPNEKLFF.

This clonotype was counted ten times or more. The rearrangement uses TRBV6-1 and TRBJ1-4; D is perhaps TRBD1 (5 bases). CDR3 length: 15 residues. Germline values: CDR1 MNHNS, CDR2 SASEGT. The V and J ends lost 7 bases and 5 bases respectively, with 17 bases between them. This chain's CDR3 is CASILRRGRNEKLFF. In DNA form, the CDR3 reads TGTGCCAGCATCTTACGTAGGGGCCGCAATGAAAAACTGTTTTTT.

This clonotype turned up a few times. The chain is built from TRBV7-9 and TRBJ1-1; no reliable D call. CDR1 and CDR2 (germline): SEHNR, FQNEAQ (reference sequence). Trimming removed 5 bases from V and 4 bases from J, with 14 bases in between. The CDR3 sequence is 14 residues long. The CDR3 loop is CASSRPLQGTEAFF. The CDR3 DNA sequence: TGTGCCAGCAGCCGACCCCTACAAGGCACTGAAGCTTTCTTT.

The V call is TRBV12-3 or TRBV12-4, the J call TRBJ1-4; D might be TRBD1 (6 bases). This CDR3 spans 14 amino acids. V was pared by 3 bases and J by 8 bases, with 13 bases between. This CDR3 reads CASSFRGGIEKLFF. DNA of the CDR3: TGTGCCAGCAGTTTTCGGGGGGGCATCGAAAAACTGTTTTTT.

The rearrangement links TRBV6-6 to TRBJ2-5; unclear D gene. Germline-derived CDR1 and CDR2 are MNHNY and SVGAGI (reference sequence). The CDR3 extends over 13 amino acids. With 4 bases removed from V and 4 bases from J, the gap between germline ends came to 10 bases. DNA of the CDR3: TGTGCCAGCAGTTCTGGCGGTTTAGAGACCCAGTACTTC. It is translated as CASSSGGLETQYF.